This T cell receptor (beta chain) was found in a study of beta chain features in type 1 diabetes. General study points: Small HLA sub-analyses could not settle whether HLA shapes TCRB rearrangement. TCRB CDR3 length was moderately but significantly reduced in all four CD4+ subsets of Type 1 diabetes patients.

On this clone itself: The antigen remains undetermined.

Sequencing targeted expressed TCRB transcripts, as all isolated RNA had been reverse transcribed. The data were produced by immunoSEQ multiplex PCR, yet TCRdb's version contains in-frame clones alone and is incomplete. The data show about 180,000 clones, with less than 15% seen just once and about 0.58% held by the top ten. This CDR3 has 14 amino acids. Trimming shortened V by 0 bases and J by 4 bases, and 8 bases separated the two germline ends. CDR1 and CDR2 (germline): SGHTS, YDEGEE. V gene TRBV5-8 combines with J gene TRBJ2-1; the D gene is possibly TRBD1 (6 bases). This TCR was sampled from a woman between 18 and 30 years old in good health. The sequencing input was central memory CD4+ T cells from blood. CDR3 nucleotide sequence: TGTGCCAGCAGCTTGGGGGGGCCGTACAATGAGCAGTTCTTC. Residues: CASSLGGPYNEQFF.